Listed below are T cell receptor beta chains from one sample, sequenced in a study of T cell changes during pregnancy in multiple sclerosis. Here immunoSEQ multiplex PCR was the method, and the copy in TCRdb shows in-frame clones only, minus some. The sample includes around 57,000 clones, 91% seen only once; the top ten take less than 1.5%. The material was peripheral blood, obtained after pregnancy. These TCRs come from a female donor in good health, enrolled as a control in a pregnancy study. Both conserved end residues are part of each CDR3. D genes are given only for firm matches.

CASSPGLAGKETQYF,TRBD2,TRBV18
CASSSQLTSGGYNEQFF,TRBD2,TRBV5-4
CASSLLTYNSPLHF,NA,TRBV7-2
CASSLSRTGVGEQYF,TRBD1,TRBV27
CASSHGGYGYTF,NA,TRBV14
CASRDPGLLINQPQHF,NA,TRBV7-3
CASSSGTRNEQFF,TRBD2,TRBV7-9
CASSLDGTNNYGYTF,NA,TRBV5-1
CASGLDAGYEQYF,NA,TRBV12-5
CASSFGTAISYEQYF,TRBD1,TRBV5-5
CASSYQQGAEAFF,NA,TRBV9
CASSLDSDYNSPLHF,NA,TRBV6-5
CASSQAGQGEPRSPLHF,TRBD1,TRBV4-1
CASSSDTGTLEKLFF,NA,TRBV7-6
CASSAQYSYTF,NA,TRBV9
CASSDSFVAGGRDTQYF,TRBD2,TRBV9
CASSIYRDEGYEQYF,NA,TRBV11-2
CAWSVLSAFTPGIMNTEAFF,NA,TRBV30
CAIRPDRAGNTIYF,NA,TRBV10-3
CASSLALGQGDYGYTF,TRBD1,TRBV5-6
CASSGNRDTGELFF,NA,TRBV7-6
CASSARQGSNEKLFF,TRBD1,TRBV9
CASSPSGTEAFF,NA,TRBV4-1
CASSLALSGGIDTQYF,TRBD1,TRBV7-6
CASSVGAGQGSTEAFF,NA,TRBV9
CASMEIQGGAREQYF,NA,TRBV19
CASSERVGGTSQPQHF,NA,TRBV2
CASSQDITTDGYTF,NA,TRBV4-3
CASSLATGPPYEQYF,NA,TRBV7-8
CASIPQVATQETQYF,NA,TRBV6-1
CASSLSGGFQPQHF,TRBD1,TRBV5-6
CASSAATGTGNTIYF,NA,TRBV25-1
CAWTAGVTEAFF,NA,TRBV30
CASSPPMYPATEAFF,NA,TRBV18
CASSLHTATEAFF,NA,TRBV27
CASRPGEGGYGYTF,NA,TRBV5-6
CASRASGGPSYNEQFF,TRBD2,TRBV27
CASSLDRSGNTIYF,NA,TRBV5-4
CASSLQILNTGELFF,NA,TRBV2
CAGGGPVSGNTIYF,NA,TRBV7-2
CASGTRDSNEKLFF,TRBD1,TRBV5-1
CASGIRGRNQPQHF,TRBD1,TRBV27
CAWSVRGQGSPLHF,TRBD1,TRBV30
CASSYSTEPNEKLFF,NA,TRBV6-5
CASSSLQGGDHYNEQFF,TRBD1,TRBV5-6
CASSRGQGSEQYF,TRBD1,TRBV4-3
CASSLSAGFHSALHF,NA,TRBV5-6
CATSRGQDGAYEQYF,NA,TRBV15
CASSPATGNYGYTF,TRBD1,TRBV27
CASSYSKGEGDTQYF,TRBD2,TRBV6-6
CASSPPRVKETQYF,NA,TRBV5-1
CASSQDLGGVYGYTF,NA,TRBV4-3
CASSPQGTSGGAYNEQFF,TRBD2,TRBV7-9
CASSRPNTEAFF,NA,TRBV5-1
CASNVDRGRTEAFF,TRBD1,TRBV6-5
CASSFGSQQGTPNYGYTF,TRBD1,TRBV7-3
CSPLVQGKDTQYF,TRBD1,TRBV29-1
CASSGGLQETQYF,NA,TRBV19
CASSLRGDSFYYEQYF,NA,TRBV27
CASSVGAGMSSGNTIYF,NA,TRBV9